This TCR beta chain was documented in a study of Ad26.COV2.S vaccination and SARS-CoV-2 variants. Whole-study context: In the study, Ad26.COV2.S was injected intramuscularly once, or twice 56 days apart.

The treatment here: 15 to 20 received Ad26.COV2.S at low or high dose, single or two shots; about five received placebo; per-sample allocation not given. Vaccine and placebo recipients were sampled on day 63 after the first injection. An Ad26 vector expressing Wuhan-strain SARS-CoV-2 spike constituted the vaccine. Worth noting for this clone: Its antigen remains unknown.

Findings and limits, study-wide: Reports say spike-specific CD8+ and CD4+ T cell responses covered substantial breadth after vaccination.

The protocol was immunoSEQ multiplex PCR, while the TCRdb copy is restricted to in-frame clones and leaves out a portion. The sample lists 320,000 or so clones; approximately 87% were seen once. The CDR3 runs 13 residues. The germline V gene encodes CDR1 MNHEY and CDR2 SVGEGT. The V and J ends lost 5 bases and 8 bases respectively, with 14 bases between them. Sequences were derived from peripheral blood, sampled in a trial of Ad26.COV2.S vaccine versus placebo. This chain joins TRBV6-2 or TRBV6-3 and TRBJ2-3; D possibly matches TRBD1 or TRBD2 (5 bases each). The receptor's source is a person between 18 and 65 years old who received the Ad26.COV2.S COVID-19 vaccine or a placebo. The CDR3 nucleotides are TGTGCCAGCAGTGACCCGGGACCCCCTACGCAGTATTTT. This gives the protein CASSDPGPPTQYF.